The rows below give T cell receptor beta chains drawn from one sample of a study of identical twins. TCRdb re-derived calls from the 5' RACE reads in MiXCR, one entry per CDR3 protein. The repertoire has approximately 630,000 distinct CDR3 sequences, under 8.5% of them found once; the top ten carry 1.5% to 2%. These same records also appear under a second study, on yellow fever vaccine responses in identical twins.

Sequencing used PBMCs. The receptors derive from a woman aged 18-29 years in good health. Both conserved end residues are part of each CDR3. The order of the fields is D gene, V gene, clone size, J gene, CDR3 DNA, CDR3 protein. The D gene is left open where the match is weak. Clone size is stated in some rows and not others, as once, few, many or a class when expanded.

>NA|TRBV15|NA|TRBJ1-4
TGTGCCACCAGCAGGAAAGATGCAACTAATGAAAAACTGTTTTTT
CATSRKDATNEKLFF
>NA|TRBV7-9|few|TRBJ1-2
TGTGCCGGACGGAAAGAGAGCTATGGCTACACCTTC
CAGRKESYGYTF
>TRBD2|TRBV29-1|many|TRBJ2-3
TGCAGCGTTGAAGCGCGCGGGGGGAGGATAGATACGCAGTATTTT
CSVEARGGRIDTQYF
>NA|TRBV3-1|many|TRBJ2-5
TGTGCCAGCAGCAGAAGGGGGGCAGGACAAGAGACCCAGTACTTC
CASSRRGAGQETQYF
>NA|TRBV29-1|NA|TRBJ2-5
TGCAGCGTTGAAGTCGCCGGGAGCCCCTCAGAGACCCAGTACTTC
CSVEVAGSPSETQYF
>TRBD2|TRBV20-1|few|TRBJ2-1
TGCAGTGTCGGGGGACTAGCGGGGGCCAGCTCCTACAATGAGCAGTTCTTC
CSVGGLAGASSYNEQFF
>NA|TRBV3-1|few|TRBJ2-3
TGTGCCAGCAGCCATACGTTTGCGGTGGTCCCAGATACGCAGTATTTT
CASSHTFAVVPDTQYF
>TRBD1|TRBV29-1|many|TRBJ2-1
TGCAGCGTTTGCTCCGGGACAGGGGGACACAATGAGCAGTTCTTC
CSVCSGTGGHNEQFF
>NA|TRBV20-1|NA|TRBJ2-7
TGCAGTGCTCCCCTGGCCAGGGAACCCGCGGGGAGGGAGCAGTACTTC
CSAPLAREPAGREQYF
>NA|TRBV7-8|few|TRBJ2-1
TGTGCCAGCAGCCCCCGTCCAGACTACAATGAGCAGTTCTTC
CASSPRPDYNEQFF
>NA|TRBV18|NA|TRBJ2-7
TGTGCCAGCTCACGTTTACAGGTTTTATGGGACGAGCAGTACTTC
CASSRLQVLWDEQYF
>NA|TRBV12-3/TRBV12-4|few|TRBJ2-3
TGTGCCAGCACTCCGACTCTTGATACGCAGTATTTT
CASTPTLDTQYF
>TRBD2|TRBV20-1|NA|TRBJ2-1
TGCAGTGCCCGGGGGGGGTCGTACAATGAGCAGTTCTTC
CSARGGSYNEQFF
>TRBD2|TRBV29-1|NA|TRBJ2-5
TGCAGCGTTGTCGGACTAGCGGGGGTCCCACAAGAGACCCAGTACTTC
CSVVGLAGVPQETQYF
>TRBD2|TRBV5-1|few|TRBJ2-1
TGCGCCAGCAGCTTCGGGGGACTAGGGTTCAATGAGCAGTTCTTC
CASSFGGLGFNEQFF
>TRBD2|TRBV9|many|TRBJ2-2
TGTGCCAGCAGCGTAGGGCTAGCGGGAACTTCGAACACCGGGGAGCTGTTTTTT
CASSVGLAGTSNTGELFF
>NA|TRBV5-1|NA|TRBJ2-7
TGCGCCAGCAGCTTCGTGGAGGGCCGTTACGAGCAGTACTTC
CASSFVEGRYEQYF
>NA|TRBV6-1|NA|TRBJ1-2
TGTGCCAGCAACGAACCCGGATATGGCTACACCTTC
CASNEPGYGYTF
>NA|TRBV7-2|many|TRBJ2-6
TGTGCCAGCAGCTTACCCGGGTTGGCCAACGTCCTGACTTTC
CASSLPGLANVLTF
>NA|TRBV28|few|TRBJ1-2
TGTGCCAGCGCGATCAGTAACTATGGCTACACCTTC
CASAISNYGYTF
>NA|TRBV7-9|NA|TRBJ2-3
TGTGCCAGCAGCACCACCATTTCAACCACAGATACGCAGTATTTT
CASSTTISTTDTQYF
>NA|TRBV5-5|few|TRBJ2-4
TGTGCCAGCACCCCCGGGCAGGGGATCGCCAAAGCCAAAAACATTCAGTACTTC
CASTPGQGIAKAKNIQYF
>NA|TRBV12-3/TRBV12-4|few|TRBJ2-7
TGTGCCAGCAGTTTTGGGCACCACGAGCAGTACTTC
CASSFGHHEQYF
>TRBD2|TRBV12-3/TRBV12-4|NA|TRBJ2-1
TGTGCCAGCAGTTTACTCCGACTAGCGGGAGACGGGGGGGGATACAATGAGCAGTTCTTC
CASSLLRLAGDGGGYNEQFF
>NA|TRBV7-3|NA|TRBJ2-2
TGTGCCAGCAGCTCCGGGTACCTGGGCGGGGAGCTGTTTTTT
CASSSGYLGGELFF
>TRBD1|TRBV12-3/TRBV12-4|NA|TRBJ2-7
TGTGCCAGCAGTTTGGGACAGCCCTACGAGCAGTACTTC
CASSLGQPYEQYF
>TRBD1|TRBV11-2|many|TRBJ1-1
TGTGCCAGCAGCTTAGAGCGGCAGGGGGCTGAAGCTTTCTTT
CASSLERQGAEAFF
>TRBD1|TRBV6-1|NA|TRBJ2-5
TGTGCCAGCAGTGAAAGGGGACAGGGGATTTCGGAGACCCAGTACTTC
CASSERGQGISETQYF
>NA|TRBV3-1|NA|TRBJ2-4
TGTGCCAGCAGCCACGGACGGTATGCTATTCAGTACTTC
CASSHGRYAIQYF
>TRBD2|TRBV3-1|NA|TRBJ2-7
TGTGCCAGCCGCTCTCCCGGACTAGCGGGAGAGCAGTACTTC
CASRSPGLAGEQYF
>NA|TRBV24-1|many|TRBJ1-5
TGTGCCACCAGTTACCCTGGGGGGAATCAGCCCCAGCATTTT
CATSYPGGNQPQHF
>NA|TRBV6-5|many|TRBJ1-1
TGTGCCAGCAACGGGAGAAGAGAAGCTTTCTTT
CASNGRREAFF
>NA|TRBV6-1|NA|TRBJ2-6
TGTGCCAGCAGTGAAGCCCCCTCCCCCTTCGCTGGGGCCAACGTCCTGACTTTC
CASSEAPSPFAGANVLTF
>NA|TRBV6-2/TRBV6-3|few|TRBJ2-6
TGTGCCAGCAGTTACGCCTCCTCCGGGTTACAGTCTACCCGCTCTGGGGCCAACGTCCTGACTTTC
CASSYASSGLQSTRSGANVLTF
>NA|TRBV5-6|many|TRBJ1-1
TGTGCCAGCAGCTTGGTTTCAGGAGGGAAGAACACTGAAGCTTTCTTT
CASSLVSGGKNTEAFF
>NA|TRBV7-4|few|TRBJ2-5
TGTGCCAGCAGCACTCGACGGGAGACCCAGTGGGAGACCCAGTACTTC
CASSTRRETQWETQYF
>TRBD1|TRBV29-1|few|TRBJ2-2
TGCAGCGTTGGGACAGGGACTAACACCGGGGAGCTGTTTTTT
CSVGTGTNTGELFF